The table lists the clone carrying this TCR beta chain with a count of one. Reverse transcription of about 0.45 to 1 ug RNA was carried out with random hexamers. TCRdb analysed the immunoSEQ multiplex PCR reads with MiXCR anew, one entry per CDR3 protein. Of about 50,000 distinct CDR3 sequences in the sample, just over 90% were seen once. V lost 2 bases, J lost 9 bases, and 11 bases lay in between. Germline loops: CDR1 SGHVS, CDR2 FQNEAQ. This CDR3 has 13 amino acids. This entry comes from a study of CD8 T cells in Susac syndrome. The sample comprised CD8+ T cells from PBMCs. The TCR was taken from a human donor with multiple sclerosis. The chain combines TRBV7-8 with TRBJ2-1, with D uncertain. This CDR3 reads CASSLSSSAEQFF. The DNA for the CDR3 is TGTGCCAGCAGCTTATCATCATCGGCTGAGCAGTTCTTC.